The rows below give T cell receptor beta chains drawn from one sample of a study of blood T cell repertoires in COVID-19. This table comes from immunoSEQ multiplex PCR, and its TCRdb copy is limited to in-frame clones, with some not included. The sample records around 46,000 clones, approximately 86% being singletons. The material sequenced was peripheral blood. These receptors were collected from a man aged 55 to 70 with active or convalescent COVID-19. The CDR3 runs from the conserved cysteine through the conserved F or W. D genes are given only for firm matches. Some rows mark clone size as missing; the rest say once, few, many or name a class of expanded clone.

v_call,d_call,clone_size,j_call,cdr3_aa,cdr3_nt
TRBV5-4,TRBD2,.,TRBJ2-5,CASSLVAGGRETQYF,TGTGCCAGCAGCTTGGTCGCGGGGGGGCGAGAGACCCAGTACTTC
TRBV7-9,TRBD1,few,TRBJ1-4,CASSLAQGNEKLFF,TGTGCCAGCAGCTTAGCACAGGGGAATGAAAAACTGTTTTTT
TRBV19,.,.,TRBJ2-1,CASSGDLYNEQFF,TGTGCCAGTAGTGGGGACTTATACAATGAGCAGTTCTTC
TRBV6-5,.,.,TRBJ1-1,CASRGGRPGTEAFF,TGTGCCAGCAGGGGAGGACGCCCTGGAACTGAAGCTTTCTTT
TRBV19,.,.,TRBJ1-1,CASSTPRGGAGMNTEAFF,TGTGCCAGTAGTACCCCCCGGGGAGGGGCGGGAATGAACACTGAAGCTTTCTTT
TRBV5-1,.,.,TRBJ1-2,CASSLTGPDYGYTF,TGCGCCAGCAGCTTAACAGGGCCGGACTATGGCTACACCTTC
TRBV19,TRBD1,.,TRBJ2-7,CASSMEDRVDEQYF,TGTGCCAGTAGTATGGAGGACAGGGTGGACGAGCAGTACTTC
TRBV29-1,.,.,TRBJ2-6,CSALSGANVLTF,TGCAGCGCCCTCTCTGGGGCCAACGTCCTGACTTTC
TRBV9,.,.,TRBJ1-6,CASSPRPGEVHNSPLHF,TGTGCCAGCAGCCCCCGCCCCGGGGAGGTTCATAATTCACCCCTCCACTTT
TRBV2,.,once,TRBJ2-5,CASSEEVYREGETQYF,TGTGCCAGCAGTGAAGAAGTTTACCGGGAAGGAGAGACCCAGTACTTC
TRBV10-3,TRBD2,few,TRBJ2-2,CAISDGLAGGPNTGELFF,TGTGCCATCAGTGACGGACTAGCGGGGGGACCGAACACCGGGGAGCTGTTTTTT
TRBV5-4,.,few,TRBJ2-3,CASSFEGAPGTDTQYF,TGTGCCAGCAGCTTTGAGGGTGCGCCTGGCACAGATACGCAGTATTTT
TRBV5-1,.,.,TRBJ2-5,CASSTGGPQETQYF,TGCGCCAGCAGCACCGGTGGTCCCCAAGAGACCCAGTACTTC
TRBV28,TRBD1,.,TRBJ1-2,CASSGVPGQGELYGYTF,TGTGCCAGCAGTGGGGTGCCGGGACAGGGGGAACTTTATGGCTACACCTTC
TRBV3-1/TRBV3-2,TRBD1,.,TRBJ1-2,CASSQDGGTRTGGGNNYGYTF,TGTGCCAGCAGCCAAGATGGGGGGACGAGGACAGGCGGCGGTAATAACTATGGCTACACCTTC
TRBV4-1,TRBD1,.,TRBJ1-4,CASSQPGQGKLFF,TGCGCCAGCAGCCAACCGGGACAGGGAAAACTGTTTTTT
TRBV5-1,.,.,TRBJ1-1,CASSSLSRRSEAFF,TGCGCCAGCAGCTCCTTAAGTAGGCGGTCTGAAGCTTTCTTT
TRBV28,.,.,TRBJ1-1,CASSPRTEAFF,TGTGCCAGCAGTCCCCGGACTGAAGCTTTCTTT
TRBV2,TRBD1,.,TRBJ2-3,CASSEAGSGTGRRTDTQYF,TGTGCCAGCAGTGAAGCAGGATCCGGGACAGGGAGGCGCACAGATACGCAGTATTTT
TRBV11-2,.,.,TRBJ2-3,CASSSYTDTQYF,TGTGCCAGCAGCAGCTACACAGATACGCAGTATTTT
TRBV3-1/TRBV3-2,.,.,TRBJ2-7,CASSQEYGGYSYEQYF,TGTGCCAGCAGCCAAGAGTATGGGGGCTACTCCTACGAGCAGTACTTC
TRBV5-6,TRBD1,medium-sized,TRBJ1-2,CASSETGVGPGYTF,TGTGCCAGCAGCGAGACAGGGGTGGGTCCTGGCTACACCTTC
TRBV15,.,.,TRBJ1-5,CATSRNQGYNQPQHF,TGTGCCACCAGCAGAAATCAGGGGTACAATCAGCCCCAGCATTTT
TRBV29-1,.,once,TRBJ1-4,CSARGQGEKLFF,TGCAGCGCCAGGGGACAAGGGGAAAAACTGTTTTTT
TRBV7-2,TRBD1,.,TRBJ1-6,CASSFSSETGQRFLHF,TGTGCCAGCAGCTTTAGCTCCGAGACGGGACAGAGATTCCTCCACTTT
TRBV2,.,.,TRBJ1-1,CASSAGTNYAEAFF,TGTGCCAGCAGTGCCGGGACAAATTACGCTGAAGCTTTCTTT
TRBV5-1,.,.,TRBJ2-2,CASSLLPQGNTGELFF,TGCGCCAGCAGCTTGTTGCCGCAGGGGAACACCGGGGAGCTGTTTTTT
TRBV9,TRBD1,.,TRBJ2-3,CASSVVQGADTQYF,TGTGCCAGCAGCGTAGTACAGGGGGCAGATACGCAGTATTTT
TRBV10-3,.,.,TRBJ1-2,CAISESPGKIGPYGYTF,TGTGCCATCAGTGAGTCCCCAGGAAAAATTGGGCCTTATGGCTACACCTTC
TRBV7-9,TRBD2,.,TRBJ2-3,CASSLGSGVHTDTQYF,TGTGCCAGCAGCTTAGGAAGCGGGGTCCACACAGATACGCAGTATTTT
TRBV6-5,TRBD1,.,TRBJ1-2,CASRRTGLGKYGYTF,TGTGCCAGCAGAAGGACAGGGTTAGGGAAATATGGCTACACCTTC
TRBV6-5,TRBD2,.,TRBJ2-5,CASSYLGGGQETQYF,TGTGCCAGCAGTTACCTGGGGGGGGGCCAAGAGACCCAGTACTTC
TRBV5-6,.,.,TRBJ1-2,CASSLVDGFYGYTF,TGTGCCAGCAGCTTGGTAGACGGGTTTTATGGCTACACCTTC
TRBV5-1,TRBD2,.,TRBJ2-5,CASRTSGPQETQYF,TGCGCCAGCAGGACTAGCGGGCCCCAAGAGACCCAGTACTTC
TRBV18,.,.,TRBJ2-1,CASSPSDGVRHEQFF,TGTGCCAGCTCACCATCGGACGGGGTCCGGCATGAGCAGTTCTTC
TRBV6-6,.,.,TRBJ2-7,CASSLRTDVPTISYEQYF,TGTGCCAGCAGTCTCCGGACAGATGTCCCTACTATCTCCTACGAGCAGTACTTC
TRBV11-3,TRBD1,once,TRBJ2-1,CASSLRFQGAPYNEQFF,TGTGCCAGCAGCTTACGTTTTCAGGGGGCGCCTTACAATGAGCAGTTCTTC
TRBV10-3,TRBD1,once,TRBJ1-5,CAIRPGTENNQPQHF,TGTGCCATCAGACCCGGGACAGAAAACAATCAGCCCCAGCATTTT
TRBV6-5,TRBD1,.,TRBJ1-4,CASSYRGPGEKLFF,TGTGCCAGCAGTTACAGGGGGCCAGGTGAAAAACTGTTTTTT
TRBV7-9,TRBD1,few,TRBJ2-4,CASSSRTGGDIQYF,TGTGCCAGCAGCTCTCGGACAGGGGGGGACATTCAGTACTTC
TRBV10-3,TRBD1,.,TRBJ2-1,CATGTASISYNEQFF,TGTGCCACCGGGACAGCCTCAATCTCCTACAATGAGCAGTTCTTC
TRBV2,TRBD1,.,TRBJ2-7,CASSRDRGREQYF,TGTGCCAGCAGCCGGGACAGGGGGCGCGAGCAGTACTTC
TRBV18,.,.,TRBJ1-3,CASSSLGGSGNTIYF,TGTGCCAGCTCGTCCTTGGGAGGGTCTGGAAACACCATATATTTT
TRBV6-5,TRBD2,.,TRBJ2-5,CASSYSTSGGQETQYF,TGTGCCAGCAGTTACTCGACTAGCGGGGGACAAGAGACCCAGTACTTC
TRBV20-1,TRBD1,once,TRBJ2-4,CSARDSNIQYF,TGCAGTGCCCGGGACAGCAACATTCAGTACTTC
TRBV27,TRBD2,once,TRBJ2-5,CASSERDPQETQYF,TGTGCCAGCAGTGAGCGGGACCCTCAAGAGACCCAGTACTTC
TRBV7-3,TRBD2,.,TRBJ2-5,CASSLVAGDETQYF,TGTGCCAGCAGCTTGGTAGCGGGGGACGAGACCCAGTACTTC
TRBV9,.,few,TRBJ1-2,CASSVEAQYHYGYTF,TGTGCCAGCAGCGTAGAAGCCCAATACCACTATGGCTACACCTTC
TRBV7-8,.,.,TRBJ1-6,CASSLRSGSNSPLHF,TGTGCCAGCAGCTTAAGGTCGGGGAGTAATTCACCCCTCCACTTT